This TCR beta chain was documented in a study of cytomegalovirus exposure and HLA in healthy donors (dated by TCRdb to about 2017). Notes on the research overall: An earlier analysis of approximately 590 of the donors reported more than 250 Gb of sequence data and around 120 million unique TCR beta sequences from 150 million to 200 million T cells. An early release that covered several hundred HLA-typed donors contained approximately 300 gigabases of sequencing data and about 84 million unique TCR sequences. Of the 300 to 500 genotyped donors, roughly 80% were placed in the genetic ancestry cluster associated with self-reported Caucasian donors. The study aimed to test whether cataloging public T cell receptors could reveal signatures of past pathogen exposure. Using immunosequencing, the study profiled T cell repertoires from around 680 subjects and related those repertoires to cytomegalovirus serostatus. In addition to the first cohort of roughly 670 subjects, a separate validation cohort of 120 different subjects was used. High-throughput TCR immunosequencing, statistical association of individual TCRs with disease status, and machine learning were combined to predict cytomegalovirus infection status. A later analysis re-examined previously published TCR beta repertoires from around 670 donors and added high-resolution HLA genotyping to investigate patterns of TCR occurrence. Rather than drawing on any new phenotypic data, the later analysis identified candidate immune exposures from TCR beta sequences and the way those sequences occurred across donors. An earlier analysis of several hundred of the donors used high-throughput TCR beta sequencing to judge whether each TCR beta V gene segment behaved as functional or pseudogenic. Donor age, sex, ethnicity and CMV serostatus were compiled alongside the repertoire data. A later genetic analysis used genome-wide SNP genotypes for about 55% of the 666 donors, treating that subset as a discovery cohort. Every discovery cohort repertoire had been produced on one sequencing platform. HLA typing covered class I and class II loci at four-digit resolution. Typing coverage differed by locus: A, B, C, DRB1 and DQB1 were typed in about 629-630 donors, DQA1 in about 500, DPA1 in around 610, and DPB1 in 450 to 480. A handful of DR-DQ haplotypes were handled as single units for association and clustering because linkage in the cohort was strong. Among roughly 400 genotyped donors of the cohort, an average of around 220,000 unique TCR beta nucleotide sequences was sequenced per donor, of which about 20% were non-productive.

Receptor amplification or capture employed the immunoSEQ multiplex PCR assay. For the multiplex PCR, a mixture combining 60 forward primers for TCR Vbeta segments and 13 reverse primers for TCR Jbeta segments was used. The CDR3 region of rearranged TCR beta genes was amplified from genomic DNA with a multiplex PCR assay. The Illumina HiSeq System was used to sequence the amplified TCR beta libraries as 87-base-pair reads. The paper's data handling went like this. Across the 670 or so repertoires, a later analysis counted roughly 77 million unique TCR beta chains, around 10 million of which were shared by at least two donors. A nearest-neighbor algorithm error-corrected the raw reads and collapsed the reads into unique sequences, merging closely related sequences to remove PCR and sequencing errors. V, D and J gene segments were assigned by aligning CDR3 sequences to IMGT reference sequences. For a sequence to be retained, a match of at least six nucleotides to both a V gene segment and a J gene segment was required. Rearrangements were called productive when the CDR3 lacked stop codons and stayed in frame with V and J; all others were non-productive. Following IMGT convention, CDR3 was defined as the stretch from the second conserved V-encoded cysteine up to the conserved J-encoded phenylalanine. In an earlier analysis of 587 of the donors, sequences lacking an unambiguous match to a single V gene segment were excluded. An earlier analysis of some 500 of the donors classified V segments as functional when productive rearrangements were above 56.7% and as segregating when the standard deviation between donors was above 5%. To diagnose cytomegalovirus status from the catalog of TCR beta chain sequences, a statistical classification framework was built. In a later analysis, V and J genes were assigned by comparing TCR nucleotide sequences against IMGT/GENE-DB human TR gene sequences. A later analysis assigned CDR3 sequences and most-parsimonious VDJ recombination scenarios with the TCRdist pipeline. In a later analysis, each TCR beta chain was defined by its CDR3 amino acid sequence together with its V-gene family, and reads lacking a unique V-gene family were excluded. To address suspected cross-contamination and a sequencing artifact, a later analysis removed some 620 highly shared, low-generation-probability nucleotide sequences. In a later analysis, a clonal expansion index for each public chain was calculated from normalized within-repertoire ranks of inferred template counts. In a later analysis, generation probabilities were computed using a VDJ recombination model fitted to out-of-frame rearrangements, and the results were checked against IGoR. In a later analysis, TCR-TCR, TCR-HLA and TCR-CMV co-occurrence was scored with hypergeometric tests, and a repertoire-size bias correction was applied to TCR pairs. False discovery rates were estimated in a later analysis by permuting HLA or CMV assignments 20 times. A later analysis grouped co-occurring TCRs with DBSCAN, adding TCRdist sequence similarity when clustering within HLA-allele-positive subsets. Repertoires with fewer than 30,000 or more than 120,000 public chains, plus five repertoires with anomalous nucleotide sharing, were excluded from co-occurrence clustering. TCRdb obtained this table from immuneACCESS and retained in-frame rearrangements with V and J assigned. These tables miss some clones; where compared with another copy, unresolved V genes account for less than half of the shortfall, and the remainder is unexplained. The DNA gave D and trimming, while V, J and clone size come from that table. This sample is represented by under 200,000 clones; approximately 84% of them were singletons. 2.5% to 3.5% of the sample goes to the ten largest clones.

The research as a whole found: It was suggested by the authors that the approach could potentially be generalized to other disease states and immunological phenotypes. A later analysis found that TCR association rates varied across HLA loci, with DRB1 alleles showing the most associated TCRs and HLA-C alleles the fewest. CMV serostatus was the only immune exposure information available for the cohort. A later analysis found that HLA-associated TCR beta chains were more clonally expanded and had lower generation probabilities than equally common non-associated chains. A further reported finding was that TCR beta sequences accurately predicted the HLA-A and HLA-B alleles for most subjects in the first cohort. V-gene and J-gene trimming of TCR beta chains was associated with a missense DCLRE1C variant in a later genetic analysis, and the association was replicated in an independent cohort. The study gave a list of under 200 TCR beta chains associated with cytomegalovirus. In a later analysis, several top co-occurrence clusters were reported to appear linked to parvovirus B19, influenza, CMV and Epstein-Barr virus. In this cohort, only TCR beta chains were sequenced, and detectable features were limited by the absence of alpha or paired-chain data. At a false discovery rate of 0.05, a later analysis linked around 17,000 TCR beta sequences to specific HLA alleles. A later analysis found that most CMV-associated TCR beta chains appeared HLA-restricted, with HLA associations seemingly driven largely by CMV exposure. Sequencing depth was assumed to be roughly uniform across donors in the presence/absence analyses, though that assumption may not hold. Some IMGT-functional V segments, including TRBV6-2 and TRBV6-3, could not be told apart with the 87-base-pair reads, so those segments were excluded. An earlier analysis of around 500 of the donors showed that most TCR beta V segments appeared in productive rearrangements either about 87% or about 30% of the time, which broadly matched IMGT annotations. A cluster of highly shared sequence variants was judged likely to represent a technical artifact of the sequencing pipeline. Most TCR sequences were observed very rarely across donors, whereas some public TCRs were present in many individuals. Because counts were too low, about 15 rarely observed V segments, including chromosome 9 orphons, were left out of the earlier analysis of 500 to 750 of the donors. Linkage disequilibrium might explain the correlated functional status among segregating V segments, but an unknown experimental factor could not be ruled out. In vitro tests confirmed that a few of the cytomegalovirus-associated TCR beta chains recognize cytomegalovirus antigens. Assigning TCR associations to individual alleles was difficult when HLA alleles, especially DR and DQ, strongly co-occurred. A later genetic analysis reported fewer N-insertions in productive TCRs among donors in an Asian-associated ancestry cluster than the approximately 700-donor mean. Because some donors lacked HLA typing at each locus, the association tests relied only on the typed subset. Cytomegalovirus status was reported to be diagnosed by the classifier with high specificity and sensitivity in both the original and validation cohorts.

The germline V and J ends show losses of 4 bases and 7 bases respectively, and no gene match explains 14 bases of the junction. As encoded in the germline V gene, CDR1 is MNHNS while CDR2 is SASEGT. From its cysteine to its phenylalanine, the CDR3 spans 17 amino acids. Only the CDR3 region is kept as DNA, spanning 51 bases read in frame from base 1. This clone was counted many times. It lacks a known antigen. Base qualities are not provided; no much larger clone lies one nucleotide away. The cohort comprised approximately 700 healthy bone marrow donors. At the time of sampling, every cohort member was nominally healthy, though immune exposures that went unrecorded were likely present. The donor was CMV seropositive and belonged to the group of a few hundred seropositive cohort members. A peripheral blood sample was collected from each donor, and TCR beta sequencing was performed on peripheral blood mononuclear cells. Genomic DNA was extracted from the blood cell samples with the Qiagen DNeasy Blood Extraction Kit.

The chain was built from TRBV6-1 and TRBJ2-1; the junction holds 9 bases that match TRBD2. What was sequenced was PBMCs. The receptor's source is a woman aged 50 to 60 in good health and CMV-seropositive. The nucleotide sequence reads as follows: TGTGCCAGCAGTGGACCCCCCGCGGGGGGGCTAGGGAATGAGCAGTTCTTC. This gives the protein CASSGPPAGGLGNEQFF.